Detailed here is one T cell receptor beta chain. This clone's antigen is unknown. No per-base quality is available; no much larger clone lies one base away. These data are taken from a study of T cell changes during pregnancy in multiple sclerosis (dated by TCRdb to the late 2010s). Background for the entire study: Changes in the T cell repertoire over the course of pregnancy were examined in this study in women with multiple sclerosis.

The germline V gene (reference sequence) sets CDR1 to SEHNR and CDR2 to FQNEAQ. The V end gives up 6 bases and the J end 1 base, leaving 8 bases in the junction not matched to a gene. The CDR3 runs 15 amino acids, cysteine and phenylalanine included. Only the CDR3 DNA is retained, 45 bases long and in frame from the first base. Receptors were amplified or captured by the immunoSEQ multiplex PCR assay. Sourced from immuneACCESS, this table was stored by TCRdb with only in-frame sequences that have V and J called. A share of the clones is absent; for the studies checked, an unresolved V gene accounts for under half, and the remainder has no known explanation. A total of 30,000 to 40,000 clones appear in this sample, over 90% of them only once. The leading ten clones occupy 0.39% of the sample.

Here the sequenced sample was CD4+ T cells from peripheral blood mononuclear cells, taken in the second trimester of pregnancy. This TCR was sampled from a female donor with multiple sclerosis, enrolled in a pregnancy study. This chain is built from TRBV7-9 and TRBJ1-1, with 7 bases aligning to TRBD1. The nucleotides are TGTGCCAGCAGTCCCCTTAGGACAGGGAACACTGAAGCTTTCTTT. It is translated as CASSPLRTGNTEAFF. Extended through the reference TRBV7-9 and TRBJ1-1 proteins, this CDR3 yields the full variable domain: DTGVSQNPRHKITKRGQNVTFRCDPISEHNRLYWYRQTLGQGPEFLTYFQNEAQLEKSRLLSDRFSAERPKGSFSTLEIQRTEQGDSAMYLCASSPLRTGNTEAFFGQGTRLTVV.